These 4 T cell receptor beta chains were all obtained from the same sample, sequenced in a study of control samples from healthy donors and cancer patients. Assay used: immunoSEQ multiplex PCR; TCRdb lists only in-frame clones, some missing. Counted here are 130,000 or so clones, approximately 90% occurring once; the ten biggest clones make up more than 2.5%. The sample comprised blood. These TCRs come from a man aged 45-65 years in good health.

The chain joins TRBV9 to TRBJ2-5; TRBD2 might be the D (5 bases). CDR3 length: 16 amino acids. Between the trimmed V and J ends, which lost 4 bases and 0 bases, there was a span of 16 bases. Germline V lookup: CDR1 SGDLS, CDR2 YYNGEE. CDR3 DNA sequence: TGTGCCAGCAGCTTGGGAGCAGGCGCTAACCAAGAGACCCAGTACTTC. It translates to CASSLGAGANQETQYF.

The chain joins TRBV5-6 to TRBJ2-1; D might be TRBD2 (7 bases). V was trimmed by 4 bases and J by 2 bases, leaving 10 bases between them. Germline V gene sequence: CDR1 SGHDT, CDR2 YYEEEE. The CDR3 is 14 residues long. CDR3 loop: CASSGGAAYNEQFF. The DNA for the CDR3 is TGTGCCAGCAGCGGGGGGGCCGCCTACAATGAGCAGTTCTTC.

The V gene is TRBV30, the J gene TRBJ2-7; 10 positions agree with TRBD1. V was clipped by 2 bases and J by 3 bases; unmatched bases: 4. Germline CDR1 reads GTSNPN; CDR2 reads SVGIG (reference sequence). The length of the CDR3 is 14 residues. Here the CDR3 reads CAWSLWDRGYEQYF. Written as DNA, the CDR3 is TGTGCCTGGAGTCTCTGGGACAGGGGCTACGAGCAGTACTTC.

This sequence joins TRBV6-5 and TRBJ2-7; D may be TRBD1 (6 bases). Trimming shortened V by 7 bases and J by 0 bases, and 13 bases separated the two germline ends. Germline CDR1 MNHEY, CDR2 SVGAGI. There are 14 residues in the CDR3. CDR3 residues: CASKVQGSSYEQYF. CDR3 coding DNA: TGTGCCAGCAAGGTTCAGGGGAGCTCCTACGAGCAGTACTTC.